The 14 T cell receptor beta chains listed next were all sequenced from one sample in a study of T cells in women clearing cervical HPV infection. Clones were read by immunoSEQ multiplex PCR, and TCRdb kept only the in-frame ones, dropping some. The ten most abundant clones cover 4.8% of a sample with about 40,000 clones. The sample comprised blood buffy coat. The receptors were gathered from a woman aged 18 to 69 with a cervical HPV16 infection that either progressed to CIN3+ or cleared (not recorded which).

With regard to this clone: From the germline J gene comes the end of the CDR3, since the read stops 3 residues before it. The V gene is TRBV14, the J gene TRBJ1-3; 7 positions agree with TRBD1. Germline CDR1 and CDR2: SGHDN and FVKESK. There are 13 residues in the CDR3. The sequenced CDR3 bases are TGTGCCAGCAGCCAAGCCGTACAGGGGACC. Protein product: CASSQAVQGT. The entire CDR3 protein reads CASSQAVQGTIYF.

On this clone itself: Read coverage stops 3 residues before the CDR3 terminus; the germline J gene supplies the remainder. The genes are TRBV7-9 and TRBJ1-1; TRBD1 is a possible D gene (6 bases). The CDR3 is 14 amino acids. CDR1 and CDR2 from the germline V gene are SEHNR and FQNEAQ (reference sequence). CDR3 region: CASGRTAIDYEAFF. Partial CDR3 DNA: TGTGCCAGCGGACGGACAGCAATAGACTACGAG.

Concerning this clone itself: The read finishes 3 residues shy of the CDR3 end, and the germline J gene is used to complete it. The chain carries TRBV6-1 and TRBJ1-2, with 10 nucleotides matching TRBD1. CDR3 length equals 15 residues. V lost 4 bases to trimming and J lost 3 bases; unmatched junction nucleotides: 5. From germline, CDR1 is MNHNS and CDR2 SASEGT. The CDR3 region is CASSAVGTGDYGYTF. The sequenced part of the CDR3 DNA is TGTGCCAGCAGTGCAGTGGGGACAGGGGACTATGGC.

Of note for this clone: Read sequence stops 3 residues before the CDR3 end, and the germline J gene provides the missing end. V gene TRBV10-3 combines with J gene TRBJ2-5, with TRBD2 matching 8 bases. J gave up 2 bases and V 4 bases, and 9 bases lay outside the gene matches. CDR1 is ENHRY and CDR2 is SYGVKD in the germline V gene. This CDR3 is built from 16 residues. This CDR3 is CAISAASGGGQETQYF. The covered CDR3 bases are TGTGCCATCAGTGCGGCAAGCGGGGGCGGTCAAGAGACC.

The CDR3 bases that were read are TGTGCCAGCAGCCCGGACTTAATCACAGATACG. This translates into CASSPDLITDT. The entire CDR3 sequence reads CASSPDLITDTQYF. This chain uses TRBV7-8 with TRBJ2-3; perhaps TRBD2 as D (5 bases). The read halts 3 residues ahead of the CDR3 end, with the missing end drawn from the germline J gene. This CDR3 has 14 amino acids. The V gene lost 5 bases and the J gene lost 2 bases, with 11 bases spanning the gap. Germline CDR1 SGHVS, CDR2 FQNEAQ.

Concerning this clone: The read ends 3 residues before the CDR3 terminus; that terminus is restored from the germline J gene. The rearrangement uses TRBV5-4 and TRBJ2-3, with D possibly matching TRBD1 (5 bases). Trimming took off 0 bases at V and 0 bases at J, with 11 bases between the two ends. Germline V CDR1 and CDR2: SGHNT, YYREEE (reference sequence). This CDR3 has 16 residues. CDR3 region: CASSLVGLSSTDTQYF. The part of the CDR3 DNA that was read is TGTGCCAGCAGCTTGGTGGGGCTATCTAGCACAGATACG.

Remarks on this clone: The read terminates 3 residues before the CDR3 end, so the remaining end is supplied by the germline J gene. V usage is TRBV2 and J usage is TRBJ1-1, with TRBD1 identical over 7 bases. The CDR3 is 12 amino acids. With V trimmed by 11 bases and J by 5 bases, 8 bases remained unmatched. Looked up from germline, CDR1 is SNHLY and CDR2 is FYNNEI. The covered CDR3 bases are TGTGCCTCACAGGGGCTTATAACTGAA. Translating it yields CASQGLITE. The whole CDR3 region reads CASQGLITEAFF.

Remarks on this clone: The read ends 3 residues before the CDR3 terminus; that terminus is restored from the germline J gene. The rearrangement links TRBV10-1 to TRBJ1-1; unclear D gene. This CDR3 comprises 12 residues. V was pared by 2 bases and J by 3 bases, with 4 bases between. The germline CDR1 and CDR2 sequences are WNHNN and SYGVQD (reference sequence). The CDR3 region is CASSEDYTEAFF. Incomplete CDR3 DNA: TGCGCCAGCAGTGAGGACTACACTGAA.

Regarding this clone: The sequenced fragment ends 3 residues before the CDR3 boundary, so the rest is inferred from the germline J gene. This chain joins TRBV6-2 or TRBV6-3 and TRBJ2-7; 12 positions match TRBD1. CDR3 length equals 15 residues. Per the germline V gene, CDR1 is MNHEY and CDR2 is SVGEGT. The ends lost 6 bases at V and 4 bases at J; junction bases unmatched: 7. The CDR3 protein is CASRTGTGGLYEQYF. Partial CDR3 DNA: TGTGCCAGCAGAACCGGGACAGGGGGCTTATACGAG.

Worth noting for this clone: The read ends 3 residues early relative to the CDR3; the germline J gene fills the gap. The gene calls are TRBV2 and TRBJ1-1, with D possibly TRBD1 on 6 matching bases. The CDR3 length is 15 residues. V gave up 5 bases and J gave up 0 bases, with 13 bases separating them. Germline CDR1 and CDR2: SNHLY and FYNNEI. CDR3 DNA (partial): TGTGCCAGCAGTCCCAGACAGGCGATGAACACTGAA. This gives the protein CASSPRQAMNTE. The full CDR3 protein is CASSPRQAMNTEAFF.

On this clone itself: The CDR3 extends 3 residues past the end of the read, so its final part is completed from the germline J gene. The V and J genes are TRBV5-8 and TRBJ1-1, with TRBD1 matching over 9 bases. Germline loops: CDR1 SGHTS, CDR2 YDEGEE. The CDR3 runs to 14 residues. Trimming cost V 4 bases and J 4 bases; bases outside gene matches: 5. The DNA read from the CDR3 is TGTGCCAGCAGCATCGGACAGGGGATCACTGAA. Translated, it gives CASSIGQGITE. The CDR3, in full, reads CASSIGQGITEAFF.

Details on this clone: The read finishes 3 residues shy of the CDR3 end, and the germline J gene is used to complete it. The rearrangement joins TRBV5-5 to TRBJ2-5; D is ambiguous. The CDR3 sequence is 13 residues long. Deletions cut 0 bases from V and 5 bases from J, with 8 bases between. Per the germline V gene, CDR1 is SGHKS and CDR2 is YYEKEE (reference sequence). The sequenced CDR3 bases are TGTGCCAGCAGCTTGGACCGGTTGGAGACC. Residues: CASSLDRLET. The entire CDR3 protein reads CASSLDRLETQYF.

The sequenced part of the CDR3 DNA is TGTGCCAGCAGCTTAGCGGTCGCGGCATACGAG. This translates into CASSLAVAAYE. The full CDR3 reads CASSLAVAAYEQYF. V and J are TRBV7-8 and TRBJ2-7; D uncertain. With the read ending 3 residues before the CDR3 end, the germline J gene is used to fill in that end. Germline-derived CDR1 and CDR2 are SGHVS and FQNEAQ. The CDR3 is 14 amino acids. The germline V and J ends were trimmed by 0 bases and 4 bases, with 10 bases remaining between them.

Points on this clone: From the germline J gene comes the end of the CDR3, since the read stops 3 residues before it. The chain combines TRBV19 with TRBJ2-7; 7 bases match TRBD1. The CDR3 spans 15 residues. CDR1 and CDR2 (germline): LNHDA, SQIVND (reference sequence). The J segment lost 0 bases and the V segment lost 6 bases, leaving 8 bases of the junction unmatched. The CDR3 loop is CASRGWTGPSYEQYF. The sequenced CDR3 bases are TGTGCCAGTAGGGGCTGGACAGGCCCCTCCTACGAG.